This T cell receptor (beta chain) was identified in a study of blood T cell repertoires in COVID-19. Overall study: Spain, Italy and the United States supplied samples that represented acute and convalescent COVID-19. Nucleic acid was either cDNA or gDNA, and it came from T cells, B-cell-depleted T cells, or PBMCs.

The ends lost 4 bases at V and 7 bases at J; junction bases unmatched: 8. CDR1 MNHNS and CDR2 SASEGT come from the germline V gene. This CDR3 is built from 16 residues. In the source study's methods: It was from reference gene primer amplification that nucleated cell counts were estimated. Sequencing was performed with immunoSEQ multiplex PCR; in TCRdb, only in-frame clones are kept and a portion is missing. D and trimming were read from the DNA, whereas the V and J calls and clone size are those reported in that table. The table lists 150,000 to 200,000 clones, 80% to 85% of them singletons. The sample comprised peripheral blood. The TCR sequence derives from a woman aged 25 to 39 with acute or convalescent COVID-19. The chain has TRBV6-1 and TRBJ2-2, with 11 bases lining up with TRBD2. This chain's CDR3 is CASSVASGGLIGELFF. The CDR3, as DNA: TGTGCCAGCAGTGTTGCTAGCGGGGGGTTAATCGGGGAGCTGTTTTTT.